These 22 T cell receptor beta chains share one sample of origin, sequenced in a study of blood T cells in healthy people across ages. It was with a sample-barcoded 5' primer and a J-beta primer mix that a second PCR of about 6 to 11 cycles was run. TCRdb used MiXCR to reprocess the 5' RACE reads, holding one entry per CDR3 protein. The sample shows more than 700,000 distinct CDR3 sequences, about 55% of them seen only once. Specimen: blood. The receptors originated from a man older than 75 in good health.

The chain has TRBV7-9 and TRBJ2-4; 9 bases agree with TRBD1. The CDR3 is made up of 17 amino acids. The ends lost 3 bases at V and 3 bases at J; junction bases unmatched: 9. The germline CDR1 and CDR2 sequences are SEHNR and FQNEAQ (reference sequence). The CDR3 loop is CASSFPITGGSKNIQYF. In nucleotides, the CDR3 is TGTGCCAGCAGCTTTCCCATTACAGGGGGCAGCAAAAACATTCAGTACTTC.

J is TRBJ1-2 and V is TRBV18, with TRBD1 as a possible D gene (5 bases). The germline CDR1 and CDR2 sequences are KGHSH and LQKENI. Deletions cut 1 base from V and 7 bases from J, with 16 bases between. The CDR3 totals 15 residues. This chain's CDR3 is CASSPLDRDVGGYTF. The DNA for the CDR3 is TGTGCCAGCTCACCACTAGACAGAGACGTAGGTGGCTACACCTTC.

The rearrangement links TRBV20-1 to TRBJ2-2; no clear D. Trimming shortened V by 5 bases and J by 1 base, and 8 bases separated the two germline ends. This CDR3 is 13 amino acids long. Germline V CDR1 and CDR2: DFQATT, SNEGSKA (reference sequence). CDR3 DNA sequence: TGCAGTGCTGCGGACCAGAACACCGGGGAGCTGTTTTTT. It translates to CSAADQNTGELFF.

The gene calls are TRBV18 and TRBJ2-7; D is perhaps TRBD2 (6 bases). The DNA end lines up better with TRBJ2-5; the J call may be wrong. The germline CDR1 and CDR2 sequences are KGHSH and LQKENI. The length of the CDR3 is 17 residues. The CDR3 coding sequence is TGTGCCAGCTCACCAGAGGGAGGCGCCATTAGTAAAGAGACCCAGTACTTC. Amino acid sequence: CASSPEGGAISKETQYF.

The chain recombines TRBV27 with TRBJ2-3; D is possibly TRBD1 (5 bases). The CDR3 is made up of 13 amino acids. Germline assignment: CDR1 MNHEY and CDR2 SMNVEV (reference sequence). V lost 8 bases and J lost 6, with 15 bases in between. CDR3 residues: CASGQGLADTQYF. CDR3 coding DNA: TGTGCCAGCGGGCAGGGTCTCGCCGATACGCAGTATTTT.

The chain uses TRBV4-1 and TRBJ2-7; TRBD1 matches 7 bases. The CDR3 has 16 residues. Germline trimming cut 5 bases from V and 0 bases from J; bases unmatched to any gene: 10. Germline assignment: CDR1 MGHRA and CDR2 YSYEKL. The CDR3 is CASSYRTGQGSYEQYF. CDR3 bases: TGCGCCAGCAGCTACCGGACAGGCCAGGGCTCCTACGAGCAGTACTTC.

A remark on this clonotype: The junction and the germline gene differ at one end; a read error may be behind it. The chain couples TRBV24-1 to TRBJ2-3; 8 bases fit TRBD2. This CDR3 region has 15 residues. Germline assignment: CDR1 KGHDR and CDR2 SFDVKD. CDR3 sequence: CATSDSTSATGTQYF. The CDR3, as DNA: TGTGCCACCAGTGATTCGACTAGCGCGACAGGTACGCAGTATTTT.

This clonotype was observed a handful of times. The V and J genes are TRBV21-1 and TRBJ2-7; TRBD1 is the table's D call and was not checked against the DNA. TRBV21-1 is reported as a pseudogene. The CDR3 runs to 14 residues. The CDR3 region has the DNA TGTGCCAGCAGCAAACCCCCAGGGACCTACGAGCAGTACTTC. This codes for CASSKPPGTYEQYF.

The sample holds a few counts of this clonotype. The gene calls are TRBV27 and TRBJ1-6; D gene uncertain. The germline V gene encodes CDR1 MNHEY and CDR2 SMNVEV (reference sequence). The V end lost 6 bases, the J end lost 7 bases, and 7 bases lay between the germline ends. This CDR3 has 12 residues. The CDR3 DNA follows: TGTGCCAGCAGAGGTTGGAATTCACCCCTCCACTTT. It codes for CASRGWNSPLHF.

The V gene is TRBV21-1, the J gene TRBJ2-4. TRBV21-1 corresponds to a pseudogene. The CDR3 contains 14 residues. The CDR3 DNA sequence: TGTGTCAGCAGCGAGTGTGGGACCAAAAACATTCAGTACTTC. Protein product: CVSSECGTKNIQYF.

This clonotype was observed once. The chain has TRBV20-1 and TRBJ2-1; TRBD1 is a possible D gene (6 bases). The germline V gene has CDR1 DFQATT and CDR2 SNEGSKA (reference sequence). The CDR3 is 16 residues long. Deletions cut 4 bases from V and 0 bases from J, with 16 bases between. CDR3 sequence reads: CSATPRSGVSYNEQFF. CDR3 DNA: TGCAGTGCTACCCCTCGGTCAGGGGTCTCCTACAATGAGCAGTTCTTC.

The CDR3 is CAISESSRETSTNEQFF. CDR3 nucleotide sequence: TGTGCCATCAGTGAGTCTAGTAGGGAGACGAGCACCAATGAGCAGTTCTTC. The chain recombines TRBV10-3 with TRBJ2-1, with D possibly matching TRBD2 (5 bases). The V end lost 0 bases, the J end lost 6 bases, and 18 bases lay between the germline ends. This CDR3 region has 17 residues. CDR1 is ENHRY, CDR2 SYGVKD, per germline.

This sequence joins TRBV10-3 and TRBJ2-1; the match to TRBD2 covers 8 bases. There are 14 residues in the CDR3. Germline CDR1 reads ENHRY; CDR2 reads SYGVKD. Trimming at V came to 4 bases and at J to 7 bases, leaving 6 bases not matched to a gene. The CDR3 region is CAISGLAGGNEQFF. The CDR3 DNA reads TGTGCCATCAGTGGACTGGCGGGAGGTAATGAGCAGTTCTTC.

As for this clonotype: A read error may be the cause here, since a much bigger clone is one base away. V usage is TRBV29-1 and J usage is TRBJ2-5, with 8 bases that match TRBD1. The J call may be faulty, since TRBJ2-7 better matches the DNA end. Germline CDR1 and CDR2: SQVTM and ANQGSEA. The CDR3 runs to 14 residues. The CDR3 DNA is TGCAGCGTTGCAAGGACAGGGTCTTCCGACGAGCAGTACTTC. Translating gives CSVARTGSSDEQYF.

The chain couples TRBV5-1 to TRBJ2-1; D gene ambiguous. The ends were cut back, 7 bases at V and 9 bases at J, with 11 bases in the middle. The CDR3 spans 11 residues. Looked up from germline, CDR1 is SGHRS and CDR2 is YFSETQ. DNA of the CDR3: TGCGCCAGCGGGCTGGCTAGTGAGCAGTTCTTC. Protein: CASGLASEQFF.

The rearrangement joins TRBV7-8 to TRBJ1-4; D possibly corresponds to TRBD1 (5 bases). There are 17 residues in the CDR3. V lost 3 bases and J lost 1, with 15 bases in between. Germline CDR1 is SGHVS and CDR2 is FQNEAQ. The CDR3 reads CASSFYQGEETNEKLFF. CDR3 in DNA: TGTGCCAGCAGCTTTTACCAGGGAGAGGAAACTAATGAAAAACTGTTTTTT.

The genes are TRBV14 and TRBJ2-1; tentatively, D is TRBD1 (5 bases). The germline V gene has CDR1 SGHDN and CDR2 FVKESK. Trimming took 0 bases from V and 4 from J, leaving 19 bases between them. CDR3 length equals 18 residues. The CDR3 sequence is CASSQEGPWSRAYNEQFF. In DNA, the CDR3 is TGTGCCAGCAGCCAAGAAGGACCGTGGAGCAGGGCTTACAATGAGCAGTTCTTC.

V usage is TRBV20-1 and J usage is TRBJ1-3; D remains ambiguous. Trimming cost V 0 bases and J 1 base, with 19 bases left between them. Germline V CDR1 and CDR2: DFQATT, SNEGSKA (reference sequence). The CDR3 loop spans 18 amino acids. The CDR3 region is CSARDQAGIPLSGNTIYF. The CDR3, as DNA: TGCAGTGCTAGAGACCAGGCCGGGATTCCGCTTTCTGGAAACACCATATATTTT.

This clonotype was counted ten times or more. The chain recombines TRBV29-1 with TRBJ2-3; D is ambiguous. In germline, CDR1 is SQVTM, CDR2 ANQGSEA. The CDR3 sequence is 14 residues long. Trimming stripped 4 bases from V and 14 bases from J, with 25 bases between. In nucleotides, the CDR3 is TGCAGCGTTGTGGGCCGCGCCGAGCACAGATACGCGTATTTT. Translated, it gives CSVVGRAEHRYAYF.

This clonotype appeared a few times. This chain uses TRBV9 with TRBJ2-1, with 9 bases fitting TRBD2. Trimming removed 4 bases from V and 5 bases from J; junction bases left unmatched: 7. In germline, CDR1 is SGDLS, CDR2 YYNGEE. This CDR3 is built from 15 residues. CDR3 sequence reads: CASSPRVAGDNEQFF. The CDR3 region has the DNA TGTGCCAGCAGCCCCCGGGTAGCGGGGGACAATGAGCAGTTCTTC.

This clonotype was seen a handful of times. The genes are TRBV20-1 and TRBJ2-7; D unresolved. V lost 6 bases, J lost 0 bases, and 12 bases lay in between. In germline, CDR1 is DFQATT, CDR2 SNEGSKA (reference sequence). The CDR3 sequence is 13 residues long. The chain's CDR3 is CSATTDVSYEQYF. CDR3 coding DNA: TGCAGTGCCACGACTGACGTCTCCTACGAGCAGTACTTC.

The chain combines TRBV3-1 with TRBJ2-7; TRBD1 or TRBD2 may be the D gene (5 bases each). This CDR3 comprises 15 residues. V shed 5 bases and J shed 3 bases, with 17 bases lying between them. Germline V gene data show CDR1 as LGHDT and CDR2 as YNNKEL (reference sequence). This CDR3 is CASSFGAAVNYEQYF. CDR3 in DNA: TGTGCCAGCAGCTTCGGGGCAGCAGTCAACTACGAGCAGTACTTC.